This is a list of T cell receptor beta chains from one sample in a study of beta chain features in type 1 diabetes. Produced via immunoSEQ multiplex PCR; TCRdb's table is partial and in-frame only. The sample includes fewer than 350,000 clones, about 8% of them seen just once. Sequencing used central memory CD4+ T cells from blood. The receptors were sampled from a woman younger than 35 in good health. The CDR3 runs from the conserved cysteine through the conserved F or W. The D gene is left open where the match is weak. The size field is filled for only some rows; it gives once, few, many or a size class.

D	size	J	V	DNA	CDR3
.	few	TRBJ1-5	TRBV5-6	TGTGCCAGCAGCACGAGAGGAAATGGCAATCAGCCCCAGCATTTT	CASSTRGNGNQPQHF
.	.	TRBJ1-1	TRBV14	TGTGCCAGCAGCCAAGATACGACAGCGTACTGGACTGAAGCTTTCTTT	CASSQDTTAYWTEAFF
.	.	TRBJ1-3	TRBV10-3	TGTGCCTTCAGCACAGGGTCCGGAAACACCATATATTTT	CAFSTGSGNTIYF
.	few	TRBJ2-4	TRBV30	TGTGCCTGGAGTGTAAGTCAGGCCACAAACATTCAGTACTTC	CAWSVSQATNIQYF
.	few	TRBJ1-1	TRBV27	TGTGCCAGCAGTTTACAGGGCTGGATGAACACTGAAGCTTTCTTT	CASSLQGWMNTEAFF
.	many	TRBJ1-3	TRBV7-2	TGTGCCAGCAGCTTCGAGAGATGGAACACCATATATTTT	CASSFERWNTIYF
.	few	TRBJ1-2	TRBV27	TGTGCCAGCAGTTTAAATGGGTATGGCTACACCTTC	CASSLNGYGYTF
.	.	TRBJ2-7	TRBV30	TGTGCCTGGAGTCCAGGGACTTCTCGAGGGCAGTACTTC	CAWSPGTSRGQYF
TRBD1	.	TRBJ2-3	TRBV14	TGTGCCAGCAGCCAAGATTTTAGGGGGCTAGGTACGCAGTATTTT	CASSQDFRGLGTQYF
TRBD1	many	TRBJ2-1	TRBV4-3	TGCGCCAGCAGCCCCCGACAGGGGGGCTCCTACAATGAGCAGTTCTTC	CASSPRQGGSYNEQFF
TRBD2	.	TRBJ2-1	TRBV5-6	TGTGCCAGCAGCGCCATAGCGGGGGGTGACAATGAGCAGTTCTTC	CASSAIAGGDNEQFF
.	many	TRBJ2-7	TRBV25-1	TGTGCCAGCTGGATCCAATCTGGGTATTTAAAGCAGTACTTC	CASWIQSGYLKQYF
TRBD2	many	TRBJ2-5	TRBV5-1	TGCGCCAGCAGCTTGGATTCGAGCGGGGGTGAGACCCAGTACTTC	CASSLDSSGGETQYF
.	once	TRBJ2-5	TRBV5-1	TGCGCCAGCAGCTTGGGCCAACAAGAGACCCAGTACTTC	CASSLGQQETQYF
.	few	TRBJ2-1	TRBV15	TGTGCCACCAGCAGAGGGCAGGGGTCTTATAATGAGCAGTTCTTC	CATSRGQGSYNEQFF
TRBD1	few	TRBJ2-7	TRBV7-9	TGTGCCAGCATAGGGACAGGGGGCCAATACGAGCAGTACTTC	CASIGTGGQYEQYF
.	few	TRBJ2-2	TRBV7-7	TGTGCTGCAGGGGGGGAGTCAAACACCGGGGAGCTGTTTTTT	CAAGGESNTGELFF
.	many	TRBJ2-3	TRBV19	TGTGCCAGTAGACAAAGCACAGATACGCAGTATTTT	CASRQSTDTQYF
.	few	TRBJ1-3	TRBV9	TGTGCCAGCAGCGTATTCTCTCGGGGGCTAGAGGCCATATATTTT	CASSVFSRGLEAIYF
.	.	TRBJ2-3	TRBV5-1	TGCGCCAGCAGCTCCCGCGTGACGCCCGTCGTGCAGTATTTT	CASSSRVTPVVQYF
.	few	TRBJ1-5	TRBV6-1	TGTGCCAGCAGTGCCCGAGGGGTCCAGCCCCAGCATTTT	CASSARGVQPQHF
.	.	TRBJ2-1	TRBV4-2	TGTGCCAGCAGCTTAGTGGGCAGGGGCACCTACAATGAGCAGTTCTTC	CASSLVGRGTYNEQFF
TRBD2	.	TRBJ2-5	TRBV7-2	TGTGCCAGCAGCTTAAGAGTTGGGAGCGGGGGAGAGACCCAGTACTTC	CASSLRVGSGGETQYF
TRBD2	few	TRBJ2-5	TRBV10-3	TGTGCCATCAGTGCCGGGACTACTCAAGAGACCCAGTACTTC	CAISAGTTQETQYF
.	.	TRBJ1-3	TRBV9	TGTGCCAGCAGCGTAGTATCGCACTCTGGAAACACCATATATTTT	CASSVVSHSGNTIYF
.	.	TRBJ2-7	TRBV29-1	TGCAGCGCCGGGGGAGTTTACGAGCAGTACTTC	CSAGGVYEQYF
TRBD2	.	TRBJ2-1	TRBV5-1	TGCGCCAGCAGCCAAAGGACTAGCGGGGGGCCGAGCCCCAGGAATGAGCAGTTCTTC	CASSQRTSGGPSPRNEQFF
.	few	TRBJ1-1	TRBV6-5	TGTGCCACCCACGACCCGAACACTGAAGCTTTCTTT	CATHDPNTEAFF
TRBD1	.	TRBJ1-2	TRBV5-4	TGTGCCAGCAGCTCTACGACAGGGGGCTACACCTTC	CASSSTTGGYTF
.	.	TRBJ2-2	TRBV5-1	TGCGCCAGCAGAAAAGGAGAAGCCGGGGAGCTGTTTTTT	CASRKGEAGELFF
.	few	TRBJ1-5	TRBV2	TGTGCCAGCAGAGGGAATAGTAATCAGCCCCAGCATTTT	CASRGNSNQPQHF
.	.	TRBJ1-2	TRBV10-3	TGTGCCATCCCAGGGGCGGCAGGCTACACCTTC	CAIPGAAGYTF
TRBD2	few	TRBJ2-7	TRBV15	TGTGCCACCAGCAGAGAGCGGGGGACCTACGAGCAGTACTTC	CATSRERGTYEQYF
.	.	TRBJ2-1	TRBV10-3	TGTGCCATCAGTGAGTCAGTGGAAAGACAGTTCTTC	CAISESVERQFF
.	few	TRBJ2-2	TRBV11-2	TGTGCCAGCAGCTTAACGAACACCGGGGAGCTGTTTTTT	CASSLTNTGELFF
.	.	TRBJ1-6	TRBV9	TGTGCCAGCAGCGTAGATTCAGGGGTGGGGTCACCCCTCCACTTT	CASSVDSGVGSPLHF
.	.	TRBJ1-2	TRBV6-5	TGTGCCAGCATGGGAGGGGACTATGGCTACACCTTC	CASMGGDYGYTF
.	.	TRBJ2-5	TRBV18	TGTGCCAGCTCACCAGGACTAAGAGAGACCCAGTACTTC	CASSPGLRETQYF
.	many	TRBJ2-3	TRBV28	TGTGCCAGCACCCCCTCTCAAGGACGGATACCCACAGATACGCAGTATTTT	CASTPSQGRIPTDTQYF
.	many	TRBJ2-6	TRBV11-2	TGTGCCAGCACACTGGCCGGGGCCAACGTCCTGACTTTC	CASTLAGANVLTF
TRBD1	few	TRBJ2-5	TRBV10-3	TGTGCCATCAGTGAGTCGAAGACAGGGGAAGAGACCCAGTACTTC	CAISESKTGEETQYF
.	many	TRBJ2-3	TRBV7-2	TGTGCCAGCAGCCCGGGACCTGCGGGTTCTACGCAGTATTTT	CASSPGPAGSTQYF
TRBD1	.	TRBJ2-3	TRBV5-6	TGTGCCAGCAGCCAAGACAGGGGATTCTTTAGCACAGATACGCAGTATTTT	CASSQDRGFFSTDTQYF
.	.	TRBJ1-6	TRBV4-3	TGCGCCAGCAGCCAAGATACCTGGCCCAATTCACCCCTCCACTTT	CASSQDTWPNSPLHF
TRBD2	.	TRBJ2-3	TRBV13	TGTGCCAGCAGTGAAACTAGCGGGGGGCGCACAGATACGCAGTATTTT	CASSETSGGRTDTQYF
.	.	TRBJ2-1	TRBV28	TGTGCCAGTCTTCGACAGCCTCACAATGAGCAGTTCTTC	CASLRQPHNEQFF
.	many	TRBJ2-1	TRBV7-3	TGTGCCAGCAGCGACGGGCGAAGCTCCTACAATGAGCAGTTCTTC	CASSDGRSSYNEQFF
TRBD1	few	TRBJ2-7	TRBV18	TGTGCCAGCTCACCCCTAGGACAGGGCATCAACGAGCAGTACTTC	CASSPLGQGINEQYF
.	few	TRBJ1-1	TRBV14	TGTGCCAGCAGCCCCCTATACCCCGGGCGCACTGAAGCTTTCTTT	CASSPLYPGRTEAFF
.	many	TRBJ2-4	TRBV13	TGTGCCAGCAGCACTGCGAGGGGAGCCAAAAACATTCAGTACTTC	CASSTARGAKNIQYF
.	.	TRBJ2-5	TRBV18	TGTGCCAGCTCACCCACCGGTACGCGAGAGACCCAGTACTTC	CASSPTGTRETQYF
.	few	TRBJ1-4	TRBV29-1	TGCAGCGTTGTGGACAGTCTTAATGAAAAACTGTTTTTT	CSVVDSLNEKLFF
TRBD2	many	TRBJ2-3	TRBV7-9	TGTGCCAGCAGCCCAGGGACTAGCGGGAGAACAGATACGCAGTATTTT	CASSPGTSGRTDTQYF